One sample yielded the 9 T cell receptor beta chains listed below, sequenced in a study of T cells in Graves' hyperthyroidism and ophthalmopathy. RNA transcripts gave rise to amplified TCR beta CDR3 regions. Initially, a first-round RT-PCR of the TCR CDR3 employed the HTBI primer set. Each CDR3 protein is one row after TCRdb ran MiXCR on the multiplex PCR reads. The table records fewer than 550,000 distinct CDR3 sequences, approximately 25% of them present only once. Sequencing was carried out using blood. Source of these receptors: a woman in her twenties or thirties with Graves' ophthalmopathy.

This clonotype was seen a few times. The genes are TRBV12-3 or TRBV12-4 and TRBJ1-1, with D hard to call. Trimming took off 8 bases at V and 3 bases at J, with 13 bases between the two ends. CDR3 length: 13 residues. In DNA, the CDR3 is TGTGCCAGCGGCCAGCGCGGGGACACTGAAGCTTTCTTT. Amino acids: CASGQRGDTEAFF.

There are many counts of this clonotype. The chain joins TRBV5-5 to TRBJ1-1; D ambiguous. CDR3 length: 13 amino acids. V shed 0 bases and J shed 5 bases, with 8 bases lying between them. Germline loops: CDR1 SGHKS, CDR2 YYEKEE (reference sequence). CDR3 nucleotide sequence: TGTGCCAGCAGCTTGGGTGAGCGTACTGAAGCTTTCTTT. This gives the protein CASSLGERTEAFF.

This clonotype was observed many times. CDR3 region: CASSQVQGVNGYTF. In DNA, the CDR3 is TGTGCCAGCAGCCAAGTTCAGGGGGTGAATGGCTACACCTTC. The chain joins TRBV3-1 to TRBJ1-2; 7 bases map to TRBD1. Germline V gene data show CDR1 as LGHDT and CDR2 as YNNKEL (reference sequence). The V gene end was trimmed by 1 base and the J gene end by 6 bases; junction bases not matched to a gene: 5. CDR3 length equals 14 residues.

This clonotype was seen more than once but under ten times. The rearrangement uses TRBV5-1 and TRBJ2-7; 8 nucleotides match TRBD1. The V gene end was trimmed by 6 bases and the J gene end by 5 bases; junction bases not matched to a gene: 10. The CDR3 has 14 amino acids. The germline V gene has CDR1 SGHRS and CDR2 YFSETQ. The CDR3 nucleotides are TGCGCCAGCAAAGACGCCCCGACAGGGGACGAGCAGTACTTC. As protein: CASKDAPTGDEQYF.

This clonotype was counted many times. The CDR3 coding sequence is TGTGCCAGCAGTTTATATATTAGGGTCGAGCAGTACTTC. It is translated as CASSLYIRVEQYF. The chain uses TRBV28 and TRBJ2-7, with unresolved D. Trimming removed 1 base from V and 6 bases from J, with 10 bases in between. Germline V gene sequence: CDR1 MDHEN, CDR2 SYDVKM. CDR3 length equals 13 residues.

The V gene is TRBV6-5, the J gene TRBJ2-5, with no clear D. V was cut by 1 base and J by 7 bases, with 10 bases left in between. There are 13 residues in the CDR3. Germline assignment: CDR1 MNHEY and CDR2 SVGAGI. The CDR3 loop is CASSYFHSGTQYF. CDR3 coding DNA: TGTGCCAGCAGTTACTTCCACTCTGGGACCCAGTACTTC.

This clonotype was detected ten times or more. CDR3 protein: CASSPVAVPYYEQYF. CDR3 DNA sequence: TGTGCCAGCAGCCCCGTTGCAGTACCTTACTACGAGCAGTACTTC. The V gene is TRBV7-3, the J gene TRBJ2-7; D gene ambiguous. V was clipped by 5 bases and J by 3 bases, with 17 bases between them. Germline values: CDR1 SGHTA, CDR2 FQGTGA. The CDR3 loop spans 15 amino acids.

This clonotype was picked up many times. CDR3 bases: TGTGCCAGCAGTTTATTGGGGTGGGGGAGGACCCGAACCTACGAGCAGTACTTC. Protein sequence: CASSLLGWGRTRTYEQYF. The rearrangement joins TRBV12-3 or TRBV12-4 to TRBJ2-7; possibly TRBD2 for D (6 bases). The CDR3 is made up of 18 amino acids. V was shortened by 2 bases and J by 2 bases, with 22 bases between the two germline ends.

This clonotype occurred many times. CDR3 sequence (DNA): TGTGCCAGCAGCCCCCAGCTTACCTACGAGCAGTACTTC. Translated, it gives CASSPQLTYEQYF. The V call is TRBV27, the J call TRBJ2-7; D is ambiguous. Trimming left V 6 bases short and J 2 bases short, with 11 bases between. This CDR3 has 13 amino acids. CDR1 is MNHEY and CDR2 is SMNVEV in the germline V gene (reference sequence).